The 9 T cell receptor beta chains below were found in one sample sequenced in a study of shared clonotypes between healthy human individuals. The protocol was immunoSEQ multiplex PCR, while the TCRdb copy is restricted to in-frame clones and leaves out a portion. The sample shows about 800,000 clones, 90% to 98% of them seen only once. Selected positively for CCR7 and CD45RO-negative, naive CD8 cells excluded terminally differentiated effector memory CD45RA+ cells. Sequenced material: naive CD8+ T cells sorted from blood. The receptors originated from a man younger than 45 in good health.

The chain has TRBV5-1 and TRBJ2-7; possibly TRBD1 for D (5 bases). Germline CDR1 is SGHRS and CDR2 is YFSETQ. The CDR3 consists of 15 residues. Trimming took off 4 bases at V and 2 bases at J, with 16 bases between the two ends. CDR3: CASSLWAGSAYEQYF. CDR3 in DNA: TGCGCCAGCAGCCTCTGGGCAGGGTCGGCCTACGAGCAGTACTTC. Variable domain in full (rest from reference TRBV5-1 and TRBJ2-7): KAGVTQTPRYLIKTRGQQVTLSCSPISGHRSVSWYQQTPGQGLQFLFEYFSETQRNKGNFPGRFSGRQFSNSRSEMNVSTLELGDSALYLCASSLWAGSAYEQYFGPGTRLTVT.

This clone has a single count. The rearrangement uses TRBV9 and TRBJ1-2; weak D call: TRBD1 (6 bases). The germline V gene has CDR1 SGDLS and CDR2 YYNGEE. The ends were cut back, 3 bases at V and 4 bases at J, with 16 bases in the middle. The CDR3 runs to 15 residues. The CDR3 region is CASSGHQQGSYGYTF. DNA of the CDR3: TGTGCCAGCAGCGGACACCAACAGGGCTCCTATGGCTACACCTTC.

The chain employs TRBV29-1 and TRBJ2-5; tentatively, D is TRBD2 (6 bases). V was clipped by 6 bases and J by 2 bases, with 16 bases between them. Germline lookup yields CDR1 SQVTM and CDR2 ANQGSEA. The CDR3 runs 14 residues. The CDR3 region is CSVVEGVGQETQYF. The CDR3 nucleotides are TGCAGCGTAGTGGAGGGAGTCGGGCAAGAGACCCAGTACTTC.

This clone was counted a single time. The rearrangement joins TRBV4-1 to TRBJ2-3; TRBD2 matches at 8 bases. The CDR3 is 17 amino acids. With V trimmed by 2 bases and J by 1 base, 8 bases remained unmatched. From germline, CDR1 is MGHRA and CDR2 YSYEKL. CDR3 loop: CASSQHEKTSGTDTQYF. The DNA for the CDR3 is TGCGCCAGCAGCCAACACGAAAAGACTAGCGGCACAGATACGCAGTATTTT.

This chain connects TRBV5-1 to TRBJ2-2, with D uncertain. Between the trimmed V and J ends, which lost 4 bases and 7 bases, there was a span of 17 bases. The CDR3 contains 15 residues. The germline gives CDR1 SGHRS, CDR2 YFSETQ. CDR3 amino acids: CASSPAVGAVGELFF. CDR3 sequence (DNA): TGCGCCAGCAGCCCGGCAGTAGGCGCTGTCGGGGAGCTGTTTTTT. The full variable domain, its missing parts supplied by reference TRBV5-1 and TRBJ2-2, is KAGVTQTPRYLIKTRGQQVTLSCSPISGHRSVSWYQQTPGQGLQFLFEYFSETQRNKGNFPGRFSGRQFSNSRSEMNVSTLELGDSALYLCASSPAVGAVGELFFGEGSRLTVL.

V usage is TRBV28 and J usage is TRBJ2-7, with TRBD1 matching over 9 bases. Trimming at V came to 5 bases and at J to 0 bases, leaving 8 bases not matched to a gene. The CDR3 spans 16 residues. Per the germline V gene, CDR1 is MDHEN and CDR2 is SYDVKM. CDR3 in DNA: TGTGCCAGCAGTGCTACCGGGACAGGGAGCTCCTACGAGCAGTACTTC. Its translation is CASSATGTGSSYEQYF.

The J gene is TRBJ2-2, the V gene TRBV7-9, with 14 positions matching TRBD2. CDR1 is SEHNR and CDR2 is FQNEAQ in the germline V gene (reference sequence). V lost 9 bases and J lost 4; bases outside the gene matches: 13. The CDR3 runs to 18 residues. CDR3 protein: CASPGLAGDVGPTGELFF. As DNA, the CDR3 is TGTGCCAGTCCGGGACTAGCGGGAGACGTGGGTCCCACCGGGGAGCTGTTTTTT.

V usage is TRBV9 and J usage is TRBJ2-1, with 9 nucleotides matching TRBD2. CDR3 length equals 15 residues. V lost 3 bases, J lost 5 bases, and 6 bases stayed unmatched. The germline V gene has CDR1 SGDLS and CDR2 YYNGEE. In nucleotides, the CDR3 is TGTGCCAGCAGCGATAGCGGGAGTGGGCACAATGAGCAGTTCTTC. Its protein product is CASSDSGSGHNEQFF. The whole variable domain, filled in from reference TRBV9 and TRBJ2-1, reads DSGVTQTPKHLITATGQRVTLRCSPRSGDLSVYWYQQSLDQGLQFLIQYYNGEERAKGNILERFSAQQFPDLHSELNLSSLELGDSALYFCASSDSGSGHNEQFFGPGTRLTVL.

The V call is TRBV27, the J call TRBJ2-2; 8 nucleotides line up with TRBD1. Per the germline V gene, CDR1 is MNHEY and CDR2 is SMNVEV (reference sequence). Trimming took 0 bases from V and 3 from J; bases not matched to a gene: 6. The CDR3 loop spans 17 amino acids. CDR3 coding DNA: TGTGCCAGCAGTTTATCGTGGGACAGGCGATACACCGGGGAGCTGTTTTTT. Translating it yields CASSLSWDRRYTGELFF.